The following is a T cell receptor (beta chain) sequence with its context. The antigen remains unidentified. These data belong to a study of shared clonotypes between healthy human individuals. Study results and caveats: Naive subsets, compared against memory subsets, generally had larger estimated richness values. The genetic and exposure-history diversity represented was limited by few donors.

Per the germline V gene, CDR1 is SGDLS and CDR2 is YYNGEE. This CDR3 has 17 residues. V was pared by 6 bases and J by 7 bases, with 25 bases between. CD45RO negativity and positive selection for CCR7 defined naive CD8 cells, a population that excluded terminally differentiated effector memory CD45RA+ cells. Deep was the level at which the assay was run. Sequencing was performed with immunoSEQ multiplex PCR; in TCRdb, only in-frame clones are kept and a portion is missing. Of 800,000 or so clones in the sample, approximately 97% are singletons; the top ten hold over 0.2%. What was sequenced was naive CD8+ T cells sorted from blood. The receptor was isolated from a man under 40 in good health. The chain carries TRBV9 and TRBJ2-2; either TRBD1 or TRBD2 may fit D (6 bases each). Here the CDR3 DNA reads TGTGCCAGCAAGGGGGGCTCACCTCTGGGACAAGTCGGGGAGCTGTTTTTT. Translation gives CASKGGSPLGQVGELFF.